Listed here are 21 T cell receptor beta chains from one sample, sequenced in a study of blood T cell repertoires in COVID-19 (dated by TCRdb to 2020 to 2021). The library was obtained by the immunoSEQ multiplex PCR assay. The clones in this table, taken by TCRdb from immuneACCESS, are in-frame only. Not every clone is retained; where verified, under half of the shortfall comes from an unresolved V gene, and the cause of the rest is unknown. A total of 110,000 to 150,000 clones appear in this sample, nearly 90% of them only once. About 1.7% of the sample is in the top ten clones. Sequenced: peripheral blood. These receptors were obtained from an older man with acute or convalescent COVID-19.

This rearrangement joins TRBV5-1 to TRBJ2-3; TRBD2 is a possible D gene (6 bases). Germline values: CDR1 SGHRS, CDR2 YFSETQ. This CDR3 has 16 amino acids. V was trimmed by 0 bases and J by 1 base, leaving 12 bases between them. For the CDR3, the DNA is TGCGCCAGCAGCTTGGTAGTAGCGGAGGGCACAGATACGCAGTATTTT. As protein: CASSLVVAEGTDTQYF.

The CDR3 DNA reads as TGTGCCAGCAGCTTCCGTCCCAATCGGGACAGATACTCCTACGAGCAGTACTTC. This sequence encodes CASSFRPNRDRYSYEQYF. The rearrangement uses TRBV7-3 and TRBJ2-7; 7 bases match TRBD1. The ends lost 3 bases at V and 0 bases at J; junction bases unmatched: 14. The CDR3 length is 18 residues. Germline values: CDR1 SGHTA, CDR2 FQGTGA.

The V gene is TRBV7-2, the J gene TRBJ2-2; 9 nucleotides match TRBD1. There are 16 residues in the CDR3. After removal of 5 bases from V and 0 bases from J, the junction contained 4 bases not matched to a gene. Germline CDR1 reads SGHTA; CDR2 reads FQGNSA. CDR3: CASSPRDRANTGELFF. CDR3 bases: TGTGCCAGCAGCCCCCGGGACAGGGCGAACACCGGGGAGCTGTTTTTT.

The chain joins TRBV6-5 to TRBJ1-6; 8 nucleotides line up with TRBD1. The CDR3 loop spans 15 amino acids. The V and J ends lost 2 bases and 9 bases, in that order; junction bases with no gene match: 6. Germline loops: CDR1 MNHEY, CDR2 SVGAGI. The CDR3 DNA reads as TGTGCCAGCAGTTACGGTGGGGACAGGCTTTCACCCCTCCACTTT. Translation: CASSYGGDRLSPLHF.

The chain has TRBV3-1 (or the pseudogene TRBV3-2) and TRBJ1-5; D gene uncertain. CDR3 length: 14 amino acids. The germline V gene has CDR1 LGHDT and CDR2 YNNKEL (reference sequence). Trimming removed 1 base at V and 3 bases at J, with 7 bases between. The CDR3 is CASSQGSSNQPQHF. CDR3 DNA sequence: TGTGCCAGCAGCCAAGGGAGTTCCAATCAGCCCCAGCATTTT.

The rearrangement joins TRBV3-1 (or the pseudogene TRBV3-2) to TRBJ1-6; 7 bases fit TRBD1. This CDR3 has 17 amino acids. From germline, CDR1 is LGHDT and CDR2 YNNKEL (reference sequence). With V trimmed by 2 bases and J by 6 bases, 10 bases remained unmatched. CDR3 region: CASSQFLMTGPNSPLHF. In DNA, the CDR3 is TGTGCCAGCAGCCAATTCCTGATGACAGGGCCTAATTCACCCCTCCACTTT.

The rearrangement links TRBV11-2 to TRBJ2-2, with 7 bases identical to TRBD2. There are 14 residues in the CDR3. The germline gives CDR1 SGHAT, CDR2 FQNNGV. Trimming cost V 1 base and J 9 bases; bases outside gene matches: 5. In DNA form, the CDR3 reads TGTGCCAGCAGCTTAGCTGGGAGGGGAAGGGAGCTGTTTTTT. It encodes CASSLAGRGRELFF.

V gene TRBV7-2 combines with J gene TRBJ2-7; 14 positions agree with TRBD2. Germline CDR1 is SGHTA and CDR2 is FQGNSA. The V segment lost 4 bases and the J segment 7 bases; nucleotides outside the gene matches: 15. The CDR3 is 18 amino acids. The CDR3 spells CASSSPKGLAGVTGEQYF. The CDR3 coding sequence is TGTGCCAGCAGCTCCCCAAAGGGACTAGCGGGGGTTACGGGGGAGCAGTACTTC.

The chain joins TRBV23-1 to TRBJ2-7, with TRBD2 as a possible D gene (5 bases). TRBV23-1 is treated as an ORF (open reading frame) with a function not yet certain. V was pared by 1 base and J by 2 bases, with 21 bases between. The CDR3 spans 18 residues. The CDR3 nucleotides read TGCGCCAGCAGTCAATTCGGGGTTGACGACGGTAAACCCTACGAGCAGTACTTC. Translating it yields CASSQFGVDDGKPYEQYF.

J is TRBJ1-3 and V is TRBV5-8; D possibly corresponds to TRBD1 (5 bases). Trimming cost V 4 bases and J 3 bases, with 11 bases left between them. The CDR3 spans 14 residues. Germline CDR1 reads SGHTS; CDR2 reads YDEGEE. CDR3 sequence (DNA): TGTGCCAGCAGCCTCTCGGGGGGTGGAAACACCATATATTTT. This codes for CASSLSGGGNTIYF.

The chain has TRBV9 and TRBJ2-5; 10 bases line up with TRBD1. V trimming: 3 bases; J trimming: 5 bases; junction bases outside the gene matches: 4. Germline values: CDR1 SGDLS, CDR2 YYNGEE. This CDR3 is built from 14 residues. The CDR3 protein is CASSGQGARETQYF. CDR3 nucleotides: TGTGCCAGCAGCGGACAGGGGGCGCGGGAGACCCAGTACTTC.

The genes are TRBV28 and TRBJ2-1, with 8 bases identical to TRBD2. J gave up 6 bases and V 6 bases, and 10 bases lay outside the gene matches. The CDR3 loop spans 15 amino acids. From germline, CDR1 is MDHEN and CDR2 SYDVKM. The CDR3 DNA follows: TGTGCCAGCAGCCCCGGCGGGGGGTACAGCAATGAGCAGTTCTTC. It is translated as CASSPGGGYSNEQFF.

The V call is TRBV6-2 or TRBV6-3, the J call TRBJ1-5, with D unresolved. Germline values: CDR1 MNHEY, CDR2 SVGEGT. CDR3 length: 14 amino acids. V was clipped by 5 bases and J by 5 bases, with 13 bases between them. CDR3 nucleotide sequence: TGTGCCAGCAGTCACTGGGTCCGGGATCAGCCCCAGCATTTT. Residues: CASSHWVRDQPQHF.

This chain connects TRBV28 to TRBJ2-7; 10 bases line up with TRBD1. Germline CDR1 and CDR2: MDHEN and SYDVKM. Losses at the gene ends were 4 bases for V and 4 bases for J; bases not matched to a gene: 7. The CDR3 contains 15 residues. The CDR3 spells CASSSQGTGVYEQYF. The CDR3 DNA reads as TGTGCCAGCAGTTCCCAGGGGACAGGGGTGTACGAGCAGTACTTC. The whole variable domain, filled in from reference TRBV28 and TRBJ2-7, reads DVKVTQSSRYLVKRTGEKVFLECVQDMDHENMFWYRQDPGLGLRLIYFSYDVKMKEKGDIPEGYSVSREKKERFSLILESASTNQTSMYLCASSSQGTGVYEQYFGPGTRLTVT.

The V gene is TRBV10-2, the J gene TRBJ2-2, with TRBD2 as a possible D gene (5 bases). The CDR3 loop spans 16 amino acids. V lost 4 bases to trimming and J lost 2 bases, with 14 bases between them. In germline, CDR1 is WSHSY, CDR2 SAAADI. The CDR3 nucleotides are TGCGCCAGCAGTGGCCTGGGAGCCTTTAACACCGGGGAGCTGTTTTTT. Amino acid sequence: CASSGLGAFNTGELFF.

The DNA of the CDR3 is TGTGCCAGTAGTACATCTGGGGGCGATGAGCAGTTCTTC. Its translation: CASSTSGGDEQFF. The V gene is TRBV19, the J gene TRBJ2-1, with TRBD1 as a possible D gene (6 bases). Germline-derived CDR1 and CDR2 are LNHDA and SQIVND (reference sequence). The CDR3 is 13 residues long. V lost 4 bases and J lost 8, with 12 bases in between. The complete variable domain, with remaining parts taken from reference TRBV19 and TRBJ2-1, reads DGGITQSPKYLFRKEGQNVTLSCEQNLNHDAMYWYRQDPGQGLRLIYYSQIVNDFQKGDIAEGYSVSREKKESFPLTVTSAQKNPTAFYLCASSTSGGDEQFFGPGTRLTVL.

The V gene is TRBV6-5, the J gene TRBJ2-7, with 7 bases lining up with TRBD1. The V gene's germline CDR1 is MNHEY and CDR2 SVGAGI. V lost 5 bases, J lost 0 bases, and 7 bases stayed unmatched. This CDR3 is built from 15 residues. The CDR3 region has the DNA TGTGCCAGCAGTCCGTGGGCAGGGGGCTCCTACGAGCAGTACTTC. This codes for CASSPWAGGSYEQYF.

In this sample, this clone turned up a few times. V and J are TRBV5-1 and TRBJ2-2; 9 positions match TRBD1. J was trimmed by 5 bases and V by 4 bases; bases with no gene match: 6. The CDR3 spans 15 residues. The germline CDR1 and CDR2 sequences are SGHRS and YFSETQ. For the CDR3, the DNA is TGCGCCAGCAGCGCGCGACAGGGGGGAACCGGGGAGCTGTTTTTT. It yields the protein CASSARQGGTGELFF.

This chain links TRBV28 with TRBJ1-5; D is unclear. The CDR3 has 15 amino acids. V was trimmed by 3 bases and J by 0 bases, leaving 9 bases between them. Germline V gene sequence: CDR1 MDHEN, CDR2 SYDVKM. The CDR3 sequence is CASSFRQDSNQPQHF. CDR3 coding DNA: TGTGCCAGCAGTTTTAGGCAGGATAGCAATCAGCCCCAGCATTTT. The whole variable domain, filled in from reference TRBV28 and TRBJ1-5, reads DVKVTQSSRYLVKRTGEKVFLECVQDMDHENMFWYRQDPGLGLRLIYFSYDVKMKEKGDIPEGYSVSREKKERFSLILESASTNQTSMYLCASSFRQDSNQPQHFGDGTRLSIL.

This CDR3 is CASSYSEGYTGNTIYF. The CDR3 DNA sequence: TGTGCCAGCAGTTACTCAGAGGGTTATACTGGAAACACCATATATTTT. This chain joins TRBV6-5 and TRBJ1-3; no clear D gene. Trimming stripped 0 bases from V and 2 bases from J, with 11 bases between. This CDR3 has 16 residues. CDR1 is MNHEY and CDR2 is SVGAGI in the germline V gene.

V usage is TRBV5-1 and J usage is TRBJ2-5, with TRBD2 matching 12 bases. Unmatched junction bases numbered 24, after V lost 3 bases and J lost 0 bases. CDR1 is SGHRS and CDR2 is YFSETQ in the germline V gene. This CDR3 has 23 residues. CDR3: CASSSQIGGSPGLAGLYQETQYF. As DNA, the CDR3 is TGCGCCAGCAGCTCCCAAATCGGGGGGTCTCCGGGACTAGCGGGTTTGTACCAAGAGACCCAGTACTTC.